Presented here are 11 T cell receptor beta chains from one specimen sequenced in a study of blood T cell repertoires in COVID-19. The protocol was immunoSEQ multiplex PCR, while the TCRdb copy is restricted to in-frame clones and leaves out a portion. The repertoire holds some 180,000 clones, with about 76% as singletons. Material for sequencing was peripheral blood. The receptor source for this set is a woman aged 40-49 years with COVID-19, enrolled during active disease.

The chain couples TRBV27 to TRBJ1-4, with 8 bases fitting TRBD1. This CDR3 is 14 amino acids long. V lost 6 bases to trimming and J lost 8 bases; unmatched junction nucleotides: 8. Germline CDR1 MNHEY, CDR2 SMNVEV (reference sequence). CDR3 DNA sequence: TGTGCCAGCAGGTTCCAGGGGGCGGTGGAAAAACTGTTTTTT. Its translation: CASRFQGAVEKLFF.

The chain has TRBV27 and TRBJ2-3, with a possible D match to TRBD2 (5 bases). V was shortened by 3 bases and J by 3 bases, with 10 bases between the two germline ends. This CDR3 is built from 14 residues. From germline, CDR1 is MNHEY and CDR2 SMNVEV (reference sequence). CDR3 protein: CASSLGPGTDTQYF. The CDR3 coding sequence is TGTGCCAGCAGTTTGGGTCCGGGGACAGATACGCAGTATTTT.

This chain links TRBV6-5 with TRBJ1-2; TRBD1 matches at 8 bases. This CDR3 contains 14 residues. Germline V lookup: CDR1 MNHEY, CDR2 SVGAGI. V shed 0 bases, J shed 8 bases, and the junction held 5 bases outside the gene matches. The CDR3 sequence is CASSYSTRGLGYTF. CDR3 nucleotide sequence: TGTGCCAGCAGTTACTCGACCAGGGGGCTCGGCTACACCTTC.

The CDR3 sequence: CASSEIKPVVRGKNIQYF. The CDR3 bases are TGTGCCAGCAGTGAAATCAAGCCCGTCGTCCGGGGCAAAAACATTCAGTACTTC. This chain links TRBV6-1 with TRBJ2-4; weak D call: TRBD2 (5 bases). V shed 2 bases and J shed 3 bases, with 20 bases lying between them. Germline V lookup: CDR1 MNHNS, CDR2 SASEGT. The CDR3 is made up of 18 amino acids.

V usage is TRBV27 and J usage is TRBJ2-7; 11 bases agree with TRBD2. This CDR3 region has 17 residues. The germline V gene has CDR1 MNHEY and CDR2 SMNVEV (reference sequence). J gave up 0 bases and V 4 bases, and 8 bases lay outside the gene matches. CDR3: CASSYPGLAESSYEQYF. The CDR3 bases are TGTGCCAGCAGTTACCCGGGACTAGCGGAGAGCTCCTACGAGCAGTACTTC.

A single count supports this clone. The chain uses TRBV7-9 and TRBJ2-7; 9 bases are shared with TRBD1. The germline V gene encodes CDR1 SEHNR and CDR2 FQNEAQ (reference sequence). V lost 5 bases to trimming and J lost 2 bases; unmatched junction nucleotides: 13. The CDR3 totals 17 residues. DNA of the CDR3: TGTGCCAGCAGCCCTCGACCCCCGGGACAGGGCGCCTACGAGCAGTACTTC. Protein product: CASSPRPPGQGAYEQYF.

The chain has TRBV7-9 and TRBJ2-7, with TRBD2 identical over 8 bases. The CDR3 contains 13 residues. With 5 bases clipped from V and 6 bases from J, the junction kept 6 bases outside the gene matches. Looked up from germline, CDR1 is SEHNR and CDR2 is FQNEAQ (reference sequence). CDR3 DNA: TGTGCCAGCAGCCCAGGGGCGGGGGGCGAGCAGTACTTC. Amino acids: CASSPGAGGEQYF.

The J gene is TRBJ1-3, the V gene TRBV9; D is unclear. Germline CDR1 reads SGDLS; CDR2 reads YYNGEE. V lost 4 bases and J lost 0, with 11 bases in between. The CDR3 loop spans 15 amino acids. The DNA for the CDR3 is TGTGCCAGCAGCACGGGAGTCAGCTCTGGAAACACCATATATTTT. As protein: CASSTGVSSGNTIYF. The variable domain in full, completed from reference TRBV9 and TRBJ1-3, reads DSGVTQTPKHLITATGQRVTLRCSPRSGDLSVYWYQQSLDQGLQFLIQYYNGEERAKGNILERFSAQQFPDLHSELNLSSLELGDSALYFCASSTGVSSGNTIYFGEGSWLTVV.

The chain is built from TRBV4-1 and TRBJ2-2; 7 bases are a match to TRBD2. The CDR3 is 17 residues long. CDR1 and CDR2 (germline): MGHRA, YSYEKL. Trimming took 0 bases from V and 0 from J; bases not matched to a gene: 4. The CDR3: CASSQDTGLANTGELFF. Written as DNA, the CDR3 is TGCGCCAGCAGCCAAGATACCGGACTAGCGAACACCGGGGAGCTGTTTTTT.

This sequence joins TRBV30 and TRBJ1-5, with 9 bases lining up with TRBD1. Trimming took 2 bases from V and 9 from J; bases not matched to a gene: 8. The CDR3 has 14 residues. Germline V CDR1 and CDR2: GTSNPN, SVGIG (reference sequence). The CDR3 coding sequence is TGTGCCTGGAGTCCGGGACAGGGTTTTTCGCCCCAGCATTTT. It encodes CAWSPGQGFSPQHF.

This rearrangement joins TRBV18 to TRBJ1-5; 8 positions agree with TRBD1. Germline values: CDR1 KGHSH, CDR2 LQKENI. The CDR3 spans 16 residues. J was trimmed by 6 bases and V by 2 bases; bases with no gene match: 9. CDR3 amino acids: CASSPGQGGTGQPQHF. CDR3 nucleotide sequence: TGTGCCAGCTCACCAGGACAGGGTGGGACAGGTCAGCCCCAGCATTTT.